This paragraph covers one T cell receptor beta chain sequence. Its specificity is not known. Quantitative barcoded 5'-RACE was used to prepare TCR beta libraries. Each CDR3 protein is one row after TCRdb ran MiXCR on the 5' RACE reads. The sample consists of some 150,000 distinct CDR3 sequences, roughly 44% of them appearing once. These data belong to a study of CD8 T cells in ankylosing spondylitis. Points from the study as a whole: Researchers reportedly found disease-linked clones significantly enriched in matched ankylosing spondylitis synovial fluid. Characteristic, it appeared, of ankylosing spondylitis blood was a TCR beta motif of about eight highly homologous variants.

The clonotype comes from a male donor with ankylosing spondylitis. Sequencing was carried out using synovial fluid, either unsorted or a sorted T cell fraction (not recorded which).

The CDR3 bases are TGTGCCAGCAGTTTATCCGAACCCTACGAGCAGTACTTC. Its translation: CASSLSEPYEQYF. The chain employs TRBV27 and TRBJ2-7; D gene ambiguous. This CDR3 is 13 amino acids long. Germline assignment: CDR1 MNHEY and CDR2 SMNVEV (reference sequence). V lost 0 bases, J lost 2 bases, and 5 bases lay in between.